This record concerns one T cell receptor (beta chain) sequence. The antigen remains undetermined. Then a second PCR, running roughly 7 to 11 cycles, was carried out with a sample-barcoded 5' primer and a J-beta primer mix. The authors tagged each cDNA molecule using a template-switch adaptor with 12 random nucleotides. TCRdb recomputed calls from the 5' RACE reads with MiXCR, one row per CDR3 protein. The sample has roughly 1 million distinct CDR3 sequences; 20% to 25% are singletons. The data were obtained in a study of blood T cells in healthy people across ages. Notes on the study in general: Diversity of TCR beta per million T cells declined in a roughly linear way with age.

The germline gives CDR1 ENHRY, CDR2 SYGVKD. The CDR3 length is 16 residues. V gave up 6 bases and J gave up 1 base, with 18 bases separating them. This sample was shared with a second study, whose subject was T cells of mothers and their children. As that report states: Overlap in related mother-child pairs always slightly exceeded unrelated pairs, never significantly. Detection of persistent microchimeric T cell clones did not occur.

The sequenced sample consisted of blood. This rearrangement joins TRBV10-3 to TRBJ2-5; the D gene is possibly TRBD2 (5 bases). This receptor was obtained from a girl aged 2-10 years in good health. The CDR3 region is CAISMDREGSQETQYF. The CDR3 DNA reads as TGTGCCATCAGCATGGACCGAGAGGGCTCCCAAGAGACCCAGTACTTC.